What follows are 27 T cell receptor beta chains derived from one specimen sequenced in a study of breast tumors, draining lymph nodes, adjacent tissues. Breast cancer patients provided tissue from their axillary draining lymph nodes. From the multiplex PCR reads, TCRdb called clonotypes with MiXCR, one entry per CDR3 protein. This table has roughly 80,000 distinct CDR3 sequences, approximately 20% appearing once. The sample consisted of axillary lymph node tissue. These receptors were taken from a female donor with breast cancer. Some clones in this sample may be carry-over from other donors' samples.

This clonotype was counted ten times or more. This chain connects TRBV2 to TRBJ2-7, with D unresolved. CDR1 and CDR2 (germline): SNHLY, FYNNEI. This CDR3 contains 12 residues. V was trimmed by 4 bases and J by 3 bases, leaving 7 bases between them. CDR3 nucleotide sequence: TGTGCCAGCAGTGGTCTGGACTACGAGCAGTACTTC. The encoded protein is CASSGLDYEQYF.

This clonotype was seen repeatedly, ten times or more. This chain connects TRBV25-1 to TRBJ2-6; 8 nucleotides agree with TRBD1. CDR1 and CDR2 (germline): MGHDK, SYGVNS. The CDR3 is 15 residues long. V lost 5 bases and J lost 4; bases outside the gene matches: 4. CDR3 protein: CASSFRGRGANVLTF. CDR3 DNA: TGTGCCAGCAGTTTCAGGGGGCGGGGGGCCAACGTCCTGACTTTC.

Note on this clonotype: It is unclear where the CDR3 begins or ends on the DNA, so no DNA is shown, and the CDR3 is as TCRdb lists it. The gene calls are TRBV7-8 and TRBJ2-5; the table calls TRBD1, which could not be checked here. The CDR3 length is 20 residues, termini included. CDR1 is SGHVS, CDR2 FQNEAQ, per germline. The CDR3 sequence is CASSFYICSALDRALETQYF.

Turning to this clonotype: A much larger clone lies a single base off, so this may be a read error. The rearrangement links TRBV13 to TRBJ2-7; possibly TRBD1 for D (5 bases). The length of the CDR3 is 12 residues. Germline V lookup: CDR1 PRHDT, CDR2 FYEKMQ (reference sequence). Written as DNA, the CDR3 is TGTGCCGGCAGCTTTGTAGGGGCAGGGCAGTACTTC. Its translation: CAGSFVGAGQYF. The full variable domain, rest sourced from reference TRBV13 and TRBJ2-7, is AAGVIQSPRHLIKEKRETATLKCYPIPRHDTVYWYQQGPGQDPQFLISFYEKMQSDKGSIPDRFSAQQFSDYHSELNMSSLELGDSALYFCAGSFVGAGQYFGPGTRLTVT.

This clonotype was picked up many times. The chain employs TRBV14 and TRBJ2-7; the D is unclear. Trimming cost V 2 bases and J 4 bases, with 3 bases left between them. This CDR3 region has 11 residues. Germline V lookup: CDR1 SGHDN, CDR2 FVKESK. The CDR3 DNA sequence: TGTGCCAGCAGCCAAAGGTACGAGCAGTACTTC. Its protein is CASSQRYEQYF.

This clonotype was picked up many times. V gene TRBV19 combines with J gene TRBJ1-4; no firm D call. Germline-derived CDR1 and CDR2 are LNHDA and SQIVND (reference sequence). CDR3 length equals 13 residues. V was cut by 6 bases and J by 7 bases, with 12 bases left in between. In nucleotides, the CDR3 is TGTGCCAGTAGGACGGACGAATTTGAAAAACTGTTTTTT. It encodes CASRTDEFEKLFF.

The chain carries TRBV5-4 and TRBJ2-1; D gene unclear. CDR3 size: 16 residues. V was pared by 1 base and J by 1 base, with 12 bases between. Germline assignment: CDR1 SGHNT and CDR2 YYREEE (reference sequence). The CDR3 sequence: CASSLTPRSSYNEQFF. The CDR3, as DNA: TGTGCCAGCAGCTTGACCCCTCGGTCTTCCTACAATGAGCAGTTCTTC.

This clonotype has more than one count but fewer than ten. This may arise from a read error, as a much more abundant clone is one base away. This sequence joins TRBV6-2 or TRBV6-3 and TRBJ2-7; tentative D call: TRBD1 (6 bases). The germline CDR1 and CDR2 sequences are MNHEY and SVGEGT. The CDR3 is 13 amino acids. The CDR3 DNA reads TGTGCCAGCAGACGGACAGTTTCCTACGAGCAGCACTTC. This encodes CASRRTVSYEQHF.

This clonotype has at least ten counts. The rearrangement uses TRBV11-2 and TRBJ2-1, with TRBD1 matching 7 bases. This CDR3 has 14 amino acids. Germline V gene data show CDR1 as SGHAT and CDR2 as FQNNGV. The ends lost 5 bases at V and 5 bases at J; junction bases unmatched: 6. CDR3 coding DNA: TGTGCCAGCAGCGCGTCGACAGGGAACAATGAGCAGTTCTTC. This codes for CASSASTGNNEQFF.

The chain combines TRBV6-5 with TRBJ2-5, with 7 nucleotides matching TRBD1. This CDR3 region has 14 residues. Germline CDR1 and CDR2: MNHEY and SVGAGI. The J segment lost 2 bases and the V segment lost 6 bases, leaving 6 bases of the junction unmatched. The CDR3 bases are TGTGCCAGCAGCCACCCGGGACAGCAAGAGACCCAGTACTTC. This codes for CASSHPGQQETQYF.

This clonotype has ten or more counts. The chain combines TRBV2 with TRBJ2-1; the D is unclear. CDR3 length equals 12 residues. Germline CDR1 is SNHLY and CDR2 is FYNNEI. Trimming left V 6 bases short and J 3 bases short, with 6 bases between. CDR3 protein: CASRTDYNEQFF. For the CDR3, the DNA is TGTGCCAGCAGGACGGACTACAATGAGCAGTTCTTC. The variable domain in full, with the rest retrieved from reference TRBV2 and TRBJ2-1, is EPEVTQTPSHQVTQMGQEVILRCVPISNHLYFYWYRQILGQKVEFLVSFYNNEISEKSEIFDDQFSVERPDGSNFTLKIRSTKLEDSAMYFCASRTDYNEQFFGPGTRLTVL.

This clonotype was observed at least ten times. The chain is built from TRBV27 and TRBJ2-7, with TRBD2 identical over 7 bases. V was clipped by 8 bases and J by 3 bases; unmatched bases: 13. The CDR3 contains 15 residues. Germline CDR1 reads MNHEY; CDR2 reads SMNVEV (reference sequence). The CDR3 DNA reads TGTGCCAGCCGGGGGGAGGGCTTGGGCTTCTACGAGCAGTACTTC. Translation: CASRGEGLGFYEQYF.

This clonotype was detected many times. This chain's CDR3 is CASSGQGVGTGELFF. The CDR3 DNA follows: TGTGCCAGCAGCGGACAGGGGGTTGGCACCGGGGAGCTGTTTTTT. V gene TRBV7-9 combines with J gene TRBJ2-2; 10 nucleotides line up with TRBD1. CDR3 length: 15 residues. V dropped 5 bases and J dropped 4; count of bases not matched to a gene: 4. The germline V gene has CDR1 SEHNR and CDR2 FQNEAQ (reference sequence).

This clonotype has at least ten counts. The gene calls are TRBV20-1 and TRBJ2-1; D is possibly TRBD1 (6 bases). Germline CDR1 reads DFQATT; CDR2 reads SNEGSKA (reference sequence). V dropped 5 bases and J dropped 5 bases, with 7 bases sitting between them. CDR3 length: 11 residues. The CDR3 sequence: CSAQGNNEQFF. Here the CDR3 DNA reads TGCAGTGCTCAGGGGAACAATGAGCAGTTCTTC.

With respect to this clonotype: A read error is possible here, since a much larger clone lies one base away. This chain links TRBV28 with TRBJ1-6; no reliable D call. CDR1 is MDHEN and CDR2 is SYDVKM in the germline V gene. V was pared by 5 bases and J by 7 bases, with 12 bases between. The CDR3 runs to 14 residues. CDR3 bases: TGTGCCAGCAGTCGACGGTACCGCAATTCACCCCTCCACTTT. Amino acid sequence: CASSRRYRNSPLHF. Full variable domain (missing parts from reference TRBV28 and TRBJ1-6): DVKVTQSSRYLVKRTGEKVFLECVQDMDHENMFWYRQDPGLGLRLIYFSYDVKMKEKGDIPEGYSVSREKKERFSLILESASTNQTSMYLCASSRRYRNSPLHFGNGTRLTVT.

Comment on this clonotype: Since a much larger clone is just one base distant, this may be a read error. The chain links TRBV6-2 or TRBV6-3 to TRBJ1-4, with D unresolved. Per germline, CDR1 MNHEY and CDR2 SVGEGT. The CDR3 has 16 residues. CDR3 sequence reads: CASSYSRYQLNGKLFF. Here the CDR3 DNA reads TGTGCCAGCAGTTACTCGAGGTATCAATTAAATGGAAAACTGTTTTTT.

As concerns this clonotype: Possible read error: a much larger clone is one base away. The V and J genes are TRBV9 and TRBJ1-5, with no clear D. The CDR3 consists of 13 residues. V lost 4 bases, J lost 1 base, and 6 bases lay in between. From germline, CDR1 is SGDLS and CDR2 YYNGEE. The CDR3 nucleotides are TGTGCCAGCAGCCTAGGCAGCAATCAGCCCCAGCATTTT. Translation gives CASSLGSNQPQHF.

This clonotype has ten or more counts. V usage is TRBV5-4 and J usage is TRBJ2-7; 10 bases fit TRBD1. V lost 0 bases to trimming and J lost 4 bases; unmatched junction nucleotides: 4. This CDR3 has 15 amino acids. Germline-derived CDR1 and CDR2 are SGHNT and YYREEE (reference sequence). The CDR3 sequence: CASSLGDRGMYEQYF. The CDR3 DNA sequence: TGTGCCAGCAGCTTGGGGGACAGGGGTATGTACGAGCAGTACTTC.

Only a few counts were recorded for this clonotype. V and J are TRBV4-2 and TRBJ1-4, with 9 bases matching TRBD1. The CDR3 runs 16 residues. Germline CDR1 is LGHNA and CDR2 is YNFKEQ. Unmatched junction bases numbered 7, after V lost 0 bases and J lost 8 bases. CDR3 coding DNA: TGTGCCAGCAGCCAAGAAGGGGACAGGGTGATCGAAAAACTGTTTTTT. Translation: CASSQEGDRVIEKLFF.

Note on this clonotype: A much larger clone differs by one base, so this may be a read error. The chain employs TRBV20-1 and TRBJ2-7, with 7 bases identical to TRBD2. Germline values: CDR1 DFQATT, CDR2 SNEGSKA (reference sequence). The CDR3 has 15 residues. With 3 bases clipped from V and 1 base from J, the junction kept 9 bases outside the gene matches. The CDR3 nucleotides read TGCAGTGCTAGCGTTATAGCGGGCAAGTCCTACGAGCAGTACTTC. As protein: CSASVIAGKSYEQYF.

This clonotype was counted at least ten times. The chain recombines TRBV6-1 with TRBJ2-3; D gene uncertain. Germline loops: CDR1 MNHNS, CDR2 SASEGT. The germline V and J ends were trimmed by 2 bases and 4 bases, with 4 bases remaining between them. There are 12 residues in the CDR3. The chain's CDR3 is CASSEWADTQYF. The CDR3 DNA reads TGTGCCAGCAGTGAATGGGCAGATACGCAGTATTTT.

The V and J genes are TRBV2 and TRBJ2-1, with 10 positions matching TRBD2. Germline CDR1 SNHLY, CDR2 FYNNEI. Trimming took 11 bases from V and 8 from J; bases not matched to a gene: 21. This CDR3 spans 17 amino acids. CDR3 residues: CAPDGIDSGRLGDEQFF. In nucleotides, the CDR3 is TGTGCCCCTGATGGGATCGATAGCGGGAGGCTTGGGGATGAGCAGTTCTTC.

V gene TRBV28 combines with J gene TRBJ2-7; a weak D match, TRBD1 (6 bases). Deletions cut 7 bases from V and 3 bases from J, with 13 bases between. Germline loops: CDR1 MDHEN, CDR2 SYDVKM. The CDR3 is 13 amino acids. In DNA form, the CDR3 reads TGTGCCAGCACCCCTGGACAGATCTACGAGCAGTACTTC. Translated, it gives CASTPGQIYEQYF.

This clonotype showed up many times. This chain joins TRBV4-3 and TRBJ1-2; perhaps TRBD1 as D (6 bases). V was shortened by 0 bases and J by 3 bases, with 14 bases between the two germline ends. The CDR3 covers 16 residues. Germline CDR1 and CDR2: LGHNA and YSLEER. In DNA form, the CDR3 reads TGCGCCAGCAGCCAAGATGCCCAGGGGACCTACTATGGCTACACCTTC. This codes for CASSQDAQGTYYGYTF.

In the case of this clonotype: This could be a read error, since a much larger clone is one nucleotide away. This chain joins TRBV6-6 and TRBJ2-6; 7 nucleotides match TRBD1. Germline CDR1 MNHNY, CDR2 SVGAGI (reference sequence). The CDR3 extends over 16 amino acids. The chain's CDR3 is CASNHRGISGANVLAF. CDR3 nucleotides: TGTGCCAGCAACCACAGGGGAATCTCTGGGGCCAACGTCCTGGCTTTC.

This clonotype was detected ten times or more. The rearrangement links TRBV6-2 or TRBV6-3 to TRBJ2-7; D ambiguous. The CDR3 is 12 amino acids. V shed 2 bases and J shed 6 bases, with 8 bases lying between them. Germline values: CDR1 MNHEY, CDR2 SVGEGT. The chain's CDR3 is CASSYVGGEQYF. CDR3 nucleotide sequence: TGTGCCAGCAGTTACGTCGGTGGCGAGCAGTACTTC.

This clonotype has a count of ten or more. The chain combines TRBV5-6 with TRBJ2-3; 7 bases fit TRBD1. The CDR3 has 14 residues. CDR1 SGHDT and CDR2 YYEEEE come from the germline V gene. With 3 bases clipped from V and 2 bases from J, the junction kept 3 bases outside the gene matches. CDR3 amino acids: CASSWDRTTDTQYF. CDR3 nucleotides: TGTGCCAGCAGCTGGGACAGAACCACAGATACGCAGTATTTT.